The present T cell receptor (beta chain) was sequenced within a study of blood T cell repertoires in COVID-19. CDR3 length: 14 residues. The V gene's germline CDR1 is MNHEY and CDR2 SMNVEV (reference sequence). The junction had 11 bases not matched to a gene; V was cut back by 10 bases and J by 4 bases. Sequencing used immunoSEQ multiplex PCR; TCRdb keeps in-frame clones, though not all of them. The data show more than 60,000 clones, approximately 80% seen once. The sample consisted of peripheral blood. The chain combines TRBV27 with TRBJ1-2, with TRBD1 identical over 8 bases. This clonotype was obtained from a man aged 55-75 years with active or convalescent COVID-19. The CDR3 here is CATASGQGSYGYTF. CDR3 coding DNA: TGTGCCACCGCCTCCGGACAGGGAAGCTATGGCTACACCTTC.